These 11 T cell receptor beta chains came from one sample sequenced in a study of CD8+ T cells in alopecia areata (dated by TCRdb to the late 2010s). The protocol used for the library was the immunoSEQ multiplex PCR assay. RNA was extracted from all samples and reverse transcribed into cDNA as template for TCR sequencing. What TCRdb holds here is the immuneACCESS table cut down to in-frame rearrangements. Part of the clones is not present; checked against another copy, under half of the missing clones reflect an unresolved V gene, and the others are unexplained. A total of about 200,000 clones appear in this sample, 55% to 70% of them only once. Less than 4% of the sample comes from the top ten. Sample time point, as interpreted from the label and publication: more than three weeks on oral tofacitinib. Reading the label with the study, this specimen's treatment or condition is: oral pan-JAK inhibitor, 5-10 mg twice daily.

The input for sequencing was CD4+ T cells sorted from blood, taken at week 4, from a patient treated with tofacitinib. The receptors were gathered from a human donor with alopecia areata.

CDR3 sequence reads: CASSSSVRGGYTF. In DNA form, the CDR3 reads TGTGCCAGCTCCAGCTCGGTGCGGGGAGGCTACACCTTC. V is TRBV6-5 and J is TRBJ1-2; D remains ambiguous. Trimming removed 8 bases from V and 8 bases from J, with 18 bases in between. The germline CDR1 and CDR2 sequences are MNHEY and SVGAGI. CDR3 size: 13 residues.

As to this clone: The junction does not match germline at one end; this may be a read error. This chain joins TRBV5-6 and TRBJ1-6; no firm D call. The germline V gene encodes CDR1 SGHDT and CDR2 YYEEEE. This CDR3 contains 13 residues. CDR3 sequence: CASSLGDMAAKYF. In nucleotides, the CDR3 is TGTGCCAGCAGCTTGGGTGACATGGCGGCGAAATACTTT.

The rearrangement uses TRBV10-3 and TRBJ2-7, with 10 positions matching TRBD1. V was pared by 10 bases and J by 3 bases, with 6 bases of the junction left unmatched. The CDR3 totals 13 residues. Germline V CDR1 and CDR2: ENHRY, SYGVKD. The CDR3: CATADRGIYEQYF. DNA of the CDR3: TGTGCCACCGCGGACAGGGGGATCTACGAGCAGTACTTC.

This clone was counted only a few times. The genes are TRBV5-1 and TRBJ1-1; D ambiguous. V lost 4 bases and J lost 4, with 17 bases in between. From germline, CDR1 is SGHRS and CDR2 YFSETQ. CDR3 size: 15 residues. The DNA of the CDR3 is TGCGCCAGCAGCCCACGCCAGGCACAGCCCACTGAAGCTTTCTTT. Translating gives CASSPRQAQPTEAFF.

This sequence joins TRBV30 and TRBJ2-3, with D possibly being TRBD1 (6 bases). The CDR3 spans 12 residues. CDR1 is GTSNPN, CDR2 SVGIG, per germline (reference sequence). Trimming removed 1 base from V and 10 bases from J, with 12 bases in between. The CDR3 here is CAWSADRLAQYF. The CDR3, as DNA: TGTGCCTGGAGTGCCGACAGGCTGGCGCAGTATTTT.

The rearrangement links TRBV14 to TRBJ2-3; 9 nucleotides align to TRBD2. J lost 6 bases, V lost 4 bases, and 14 bases had no gene match. The CDR3 totals 17 residues. Germline loops: CDR1 SGHDN, CDR2 FVKESK. The CDR3 loop reads CASSPPLGRGGPDTQYF. CDR3 nucleotides: TGTGCCAGCAGCCCTCCCCTCGGGCGGGGGGGCCCGGATACGCAGTATTTT.

This sequence joins TRBV7-2 and TRBJ1-2; D is ambiguous. CDR3 size: 14 residues. CDR1 is SGHTA and CDR2 is FQGNSA in the germline V gene. The V end lost 5 bases, the J end lost 2 bases, and 12 bases lay between the germline ends. The CDR3 sequence is CASSLPMGNYGYTF. The CDR3 DNA sequence: TGTGCCAGCAGCCTACCGATGGGAAACTATGGCTACACCTTC. Complete variable domain (other parts from reference TRBV7-2 and TRBJ1-2): GAGVSQSPSNKVTEKGKDVELRCDPISGHTALYWYRQSLGQGLEFLIYFQGNSAPDKSGLPSDRFSAERTGGSVSTLTIQRTQQEDSAVYLCASSLPMGNYGYTFGSGTRLTVV.

The chain carries TRBV7-8 and TRBJ2-5; 8 nucleotides agree with TRBD1. Germline CDR1 reads SGHVS; CDR2 reads FQNEAQ. The V gene end was trimmed by 2 bases and the J gene end by 3 bases; junction bases not matched to a gene: 11. The CDR3 is 17 residues long. For the CDR3, the DNA is TGTGCCAGCAGCTTACCCCCCGGACAGGGCTGGAAAGAGACCCAGTACTTC. This translates into CASSLPPGQGWKETQYF.

The chain recombines TRBV19 with TRBJ2-7; 9 positions agree with TRBD1. V lost 5 bases to trimming and J lost 3 bases; unmatched junction nucleotides: 2. Germline V gives CDR1 LNHDA, CDR2 SQIVND (reference sequence). The CDR3 extends over 13 amino acids. The CDR3 spells CASSDRGDYEQYF. The CDR3 DNA is TGTGCCAGTAGTGACAGGGGGGACTACGAGCAGTACTTC.

The table lists this clone with a few counts. The rearrangement uses TRBV4-1 and TRBJ2-7; 7 positions match TRBD1. Per germline, CDR1 MGHRA and CDR2 YSYEKL. The CDR3 loop spans 15 amino acids. V gave up 1 base and J gave up 0 bases; unmatched junction bases: 3. CDR3 region: CASSQGGGSSYEQYF. The DNA for the CDR3 is TGCGCCAGCAGCCAAGGAGGGGGCTCCTCCTACGAGCAGTACTTC.

The V gene is TRBV29-1, the J gene TRBJ2-6; possibly TRBD2 for D (5 bases). Trimming stripped 6 bases from V and 0 bases from J, with 15 bases between. Germline V gives CDR1 SQVTM, CDR2 ANQGSEA. There are 16 residues in the CDR3. The DNA of the CDR3 is TGCAGCGTGGCCCGAGGGTCTGCCTCTGGGGCCAACGTCCTGACTTTC. Its protein is CSVARGSASGANVLTF.